This T cell receptor (beta chain) emerged from a study of blood T cells in healthy people across ages. A second PCR of 7 to 11 cycles used a sample-barcoded 5' primer and a J-beta primer mix. TCRdb ran MiXCR on the 5' RACE reads and lists one entry per CDR3 protein. The data show around 1,000,000 distinct CDR3 sequences, under 30% seen once. This clonotype has a handful of counts. The junction had 8 bases not matched to a gene; V was cut back by 3 bases and J by 2 bases. The CDR3 spans 18 residues. Germline CDR1 and CDR2: SEHNR and FQNEAQ (reference sequence). The same sample was also studied in work on T cells of mothers and their children.

This chain links TRBV7-9 with TRBJ2-6, with 9 bases identical to TRBD1. The specimen was blood. The receptor was isolated from a girl aged 2-10 years in good health. Here the CDR3 reads CASSFNRGQSTGANVLTF. CDR3 nucleotides: TGTGCCAGCAGCTTTAACAGGGGGCAATCGACTGGGGCCAACGTCCTGACTTTC. Looking up the rest from reference TRBV7-9 and TRBJ2-6 gives the full variable domain: DTGVSQNPRHKITKRGQNVTFRCDPISEHNRLYWYRQTLGQGPEFLTYFQNEAQLEKSRLLSDRFSAERPKGSFSTLEIQRTEQGDSAMYLCASSFNRGQSTGANVLTFGAGSRLTVL.